This T cell receptor (beta chain) stems from a study of identical twins. Template switching introduced a universal primer site, and the cDNA bore unique molecular identifiers. TCRdb analysed the 5' RACE reads with MiXCR anew, one entry per CDR3 protein. The table has 310,000 or so distinct CDR3 sequences, around 9.7% seen once. V was shortened by 10 bases and J by 4 bases, with 16 bases between the two germline ends. The CDR3 is made up of 13 amino acids. This clonotype was seen only once. This sequence may be a read error, since a much larger clone differs from it by one base. These same records also appear under a second study, on yellow fever vaccine responses in identical twins.

The rearrangement links TRBV12-3 or TRBV12-4 to TRBJ2-5; D may be TRBD1 (6 bases). The TCR comes from a woman aged 18-29 years in good health. Sequenced material: CD8+ T cells sorted from blood. The CDR3 nucleotides are TGTGCCAACAGAGACAGGAATGGAGAGACCCAGTACTTC. Translated: CANRDRNGETQYF.